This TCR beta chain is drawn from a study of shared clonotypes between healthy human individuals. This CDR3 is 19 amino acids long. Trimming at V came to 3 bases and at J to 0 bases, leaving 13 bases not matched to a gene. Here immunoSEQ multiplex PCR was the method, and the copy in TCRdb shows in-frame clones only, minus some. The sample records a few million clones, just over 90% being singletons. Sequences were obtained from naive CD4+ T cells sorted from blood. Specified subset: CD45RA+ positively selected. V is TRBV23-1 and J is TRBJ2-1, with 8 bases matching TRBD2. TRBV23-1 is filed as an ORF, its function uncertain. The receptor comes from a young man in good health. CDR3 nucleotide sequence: TGCGCCAGCAGTCACCTCCCGGGGCGGGAGGAAAGCTCCTACAATGAGCAGTTCTTC. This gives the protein CASSHLPGREESSYNEQFF.